This TCR beta chain originates from a study of cytomegalovirus exposure and HLA in healthy donors. Whole-study results and caveats: The study put some 150 TCR beta chains on its list as cytomegalovirus-associated.

There are a few counts of this clone. Its antigen is undetermined. A multiplex PCR was run with 60 Vbeta primers and 13 Jbeta primers. Sequencing used immunoSEQ multiplex PCR; TCRdb keeps in-frame clones, though not all of them. The sample lists about 120,000 clones, over 60% seen once, with 2% to 3% in the top ten. Germline V lookup: CDR1 SGHRS, CDR2 YFSETQ. This CDR3 has 13 amino acids. The V gene end was trimmed by 3 bases and the J gene end by 7 bases; junction bases not matched to a gene: 4. Donors showed nominal health when sampled, although they likely had unrecorded immune exposures. Sequencing was carried out using PBMCs. The rearrangement links TRBV5-1 to TRBJ2-1, with TRBD1 matching over 7 bases. This receptor was taken from a female donor in good health and CMV-seronegative. CDR3 nucleotide sequence: TGCGCCAGCAGCTCCTTACAGGGGAATGAGCAGTTCTTC. Protein product: CASSSLQGNEQFF.